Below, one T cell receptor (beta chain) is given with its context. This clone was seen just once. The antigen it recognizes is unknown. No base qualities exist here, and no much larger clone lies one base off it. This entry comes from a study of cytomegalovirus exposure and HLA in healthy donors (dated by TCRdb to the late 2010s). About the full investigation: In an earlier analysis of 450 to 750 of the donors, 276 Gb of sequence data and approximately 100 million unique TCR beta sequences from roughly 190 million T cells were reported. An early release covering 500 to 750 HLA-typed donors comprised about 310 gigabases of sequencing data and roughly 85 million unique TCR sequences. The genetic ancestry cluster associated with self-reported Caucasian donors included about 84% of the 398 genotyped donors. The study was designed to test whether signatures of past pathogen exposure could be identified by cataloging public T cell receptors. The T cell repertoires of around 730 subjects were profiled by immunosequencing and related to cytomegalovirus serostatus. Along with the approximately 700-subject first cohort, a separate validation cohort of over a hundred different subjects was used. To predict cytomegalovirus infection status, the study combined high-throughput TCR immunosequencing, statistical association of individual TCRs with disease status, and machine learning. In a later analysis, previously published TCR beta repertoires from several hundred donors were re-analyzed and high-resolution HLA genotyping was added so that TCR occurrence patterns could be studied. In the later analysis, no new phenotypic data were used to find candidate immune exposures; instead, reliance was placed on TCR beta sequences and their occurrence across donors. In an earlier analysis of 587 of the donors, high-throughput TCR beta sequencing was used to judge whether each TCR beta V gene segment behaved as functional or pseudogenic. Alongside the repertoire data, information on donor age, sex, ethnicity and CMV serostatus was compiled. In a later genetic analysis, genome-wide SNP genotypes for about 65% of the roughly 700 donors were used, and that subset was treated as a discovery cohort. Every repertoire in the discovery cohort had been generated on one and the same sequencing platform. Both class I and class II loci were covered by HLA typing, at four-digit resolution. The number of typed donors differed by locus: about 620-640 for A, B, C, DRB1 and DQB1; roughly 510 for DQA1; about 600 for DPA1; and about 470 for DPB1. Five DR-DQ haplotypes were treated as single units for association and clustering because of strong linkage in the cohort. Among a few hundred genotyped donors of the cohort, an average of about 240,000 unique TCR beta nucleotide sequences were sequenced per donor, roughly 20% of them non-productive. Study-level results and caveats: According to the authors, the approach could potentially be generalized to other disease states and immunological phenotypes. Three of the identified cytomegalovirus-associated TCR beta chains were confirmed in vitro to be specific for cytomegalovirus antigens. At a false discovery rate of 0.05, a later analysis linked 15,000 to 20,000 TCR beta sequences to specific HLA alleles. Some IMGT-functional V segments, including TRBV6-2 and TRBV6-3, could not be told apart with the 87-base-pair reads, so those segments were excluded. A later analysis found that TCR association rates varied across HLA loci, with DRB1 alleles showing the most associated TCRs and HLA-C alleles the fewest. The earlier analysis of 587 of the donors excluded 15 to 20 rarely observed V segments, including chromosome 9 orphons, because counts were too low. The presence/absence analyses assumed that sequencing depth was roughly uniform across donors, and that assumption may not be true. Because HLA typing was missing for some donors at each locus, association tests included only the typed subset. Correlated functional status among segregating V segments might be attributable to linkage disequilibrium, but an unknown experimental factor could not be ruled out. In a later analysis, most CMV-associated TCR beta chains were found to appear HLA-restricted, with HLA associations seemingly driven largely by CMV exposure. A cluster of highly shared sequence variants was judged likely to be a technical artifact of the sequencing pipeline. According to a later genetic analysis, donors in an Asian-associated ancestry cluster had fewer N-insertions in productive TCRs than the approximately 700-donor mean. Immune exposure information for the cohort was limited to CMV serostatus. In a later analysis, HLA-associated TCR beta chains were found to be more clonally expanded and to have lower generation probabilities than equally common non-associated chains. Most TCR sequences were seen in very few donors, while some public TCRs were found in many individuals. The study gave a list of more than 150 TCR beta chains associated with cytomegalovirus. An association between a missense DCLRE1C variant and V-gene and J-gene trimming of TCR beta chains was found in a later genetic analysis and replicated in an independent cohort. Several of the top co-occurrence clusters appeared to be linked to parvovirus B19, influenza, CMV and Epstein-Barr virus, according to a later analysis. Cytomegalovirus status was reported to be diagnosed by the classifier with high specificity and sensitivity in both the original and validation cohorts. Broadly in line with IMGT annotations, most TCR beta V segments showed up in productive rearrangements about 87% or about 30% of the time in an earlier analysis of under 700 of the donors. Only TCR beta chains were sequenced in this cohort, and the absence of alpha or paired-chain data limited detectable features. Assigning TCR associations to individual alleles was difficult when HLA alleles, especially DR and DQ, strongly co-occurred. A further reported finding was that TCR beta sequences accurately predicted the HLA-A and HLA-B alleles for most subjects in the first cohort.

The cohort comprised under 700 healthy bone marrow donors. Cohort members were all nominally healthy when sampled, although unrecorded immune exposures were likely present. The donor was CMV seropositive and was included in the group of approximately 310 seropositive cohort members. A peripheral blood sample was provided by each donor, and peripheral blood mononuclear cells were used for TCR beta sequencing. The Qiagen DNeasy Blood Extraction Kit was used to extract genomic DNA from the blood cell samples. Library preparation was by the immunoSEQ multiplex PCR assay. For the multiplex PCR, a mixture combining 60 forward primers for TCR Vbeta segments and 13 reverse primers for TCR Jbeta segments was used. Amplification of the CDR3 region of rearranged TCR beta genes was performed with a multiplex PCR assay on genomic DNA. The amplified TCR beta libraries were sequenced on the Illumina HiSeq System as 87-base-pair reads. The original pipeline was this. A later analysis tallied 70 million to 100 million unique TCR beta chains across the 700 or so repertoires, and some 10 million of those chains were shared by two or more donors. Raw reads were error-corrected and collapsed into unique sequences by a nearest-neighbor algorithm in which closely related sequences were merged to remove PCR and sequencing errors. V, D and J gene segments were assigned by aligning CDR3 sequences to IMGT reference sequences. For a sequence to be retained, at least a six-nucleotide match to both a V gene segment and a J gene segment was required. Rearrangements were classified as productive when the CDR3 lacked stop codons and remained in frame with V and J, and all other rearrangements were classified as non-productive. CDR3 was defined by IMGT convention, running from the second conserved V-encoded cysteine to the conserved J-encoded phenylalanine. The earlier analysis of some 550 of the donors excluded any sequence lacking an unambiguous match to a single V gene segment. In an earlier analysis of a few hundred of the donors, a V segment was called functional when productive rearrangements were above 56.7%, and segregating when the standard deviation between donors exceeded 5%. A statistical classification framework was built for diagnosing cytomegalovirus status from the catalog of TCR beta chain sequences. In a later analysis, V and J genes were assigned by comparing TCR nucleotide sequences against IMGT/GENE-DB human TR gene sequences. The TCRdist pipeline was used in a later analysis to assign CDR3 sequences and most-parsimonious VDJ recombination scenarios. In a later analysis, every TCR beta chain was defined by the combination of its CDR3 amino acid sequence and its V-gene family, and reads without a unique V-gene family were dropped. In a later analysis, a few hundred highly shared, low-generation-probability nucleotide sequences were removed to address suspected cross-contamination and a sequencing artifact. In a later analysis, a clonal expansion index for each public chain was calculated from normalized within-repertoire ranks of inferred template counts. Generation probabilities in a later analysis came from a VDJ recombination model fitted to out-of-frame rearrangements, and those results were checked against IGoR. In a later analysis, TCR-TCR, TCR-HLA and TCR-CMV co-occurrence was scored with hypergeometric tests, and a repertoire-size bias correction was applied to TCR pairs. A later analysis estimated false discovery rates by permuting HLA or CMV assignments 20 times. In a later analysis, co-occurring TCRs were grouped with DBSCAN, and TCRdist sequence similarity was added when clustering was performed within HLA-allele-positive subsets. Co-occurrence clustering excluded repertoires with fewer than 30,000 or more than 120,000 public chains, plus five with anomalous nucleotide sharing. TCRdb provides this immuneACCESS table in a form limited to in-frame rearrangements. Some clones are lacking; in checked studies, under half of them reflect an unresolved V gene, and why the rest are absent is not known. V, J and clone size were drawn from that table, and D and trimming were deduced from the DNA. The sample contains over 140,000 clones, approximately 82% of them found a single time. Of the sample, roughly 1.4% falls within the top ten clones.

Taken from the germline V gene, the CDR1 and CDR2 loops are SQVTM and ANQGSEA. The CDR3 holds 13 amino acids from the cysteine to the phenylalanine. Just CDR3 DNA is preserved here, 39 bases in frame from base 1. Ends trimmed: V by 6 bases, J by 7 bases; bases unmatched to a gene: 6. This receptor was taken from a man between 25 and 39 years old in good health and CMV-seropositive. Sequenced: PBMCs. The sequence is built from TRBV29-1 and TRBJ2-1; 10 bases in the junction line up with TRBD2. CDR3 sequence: CSVTGTSANEQFF. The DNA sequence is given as TGCAGCGTGACCGGGACTAGCGCAAATGAGCAGTTCTTC.